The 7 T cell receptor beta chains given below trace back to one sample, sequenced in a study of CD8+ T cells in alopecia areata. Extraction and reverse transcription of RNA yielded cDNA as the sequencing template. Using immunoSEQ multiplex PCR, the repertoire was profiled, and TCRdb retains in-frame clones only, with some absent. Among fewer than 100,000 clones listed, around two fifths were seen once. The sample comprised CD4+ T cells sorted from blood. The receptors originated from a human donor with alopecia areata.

The DNA for the CDR3 is TGCAGCCCCCGGGGGTATGGCTACACCTTC. This translates into CSPRGYGYTF. The J gene is TRBJ1-2, the V gene TRBV29-1, with D possibly being TRBD1 (5 bases). Looked up from germline, CDR1 is SQVTM and CDR2 is ANQGSEA. The CDR3 totals 10 residues. V gave up 8 bases and J gave up 5 bases, with 9 bases separating them.

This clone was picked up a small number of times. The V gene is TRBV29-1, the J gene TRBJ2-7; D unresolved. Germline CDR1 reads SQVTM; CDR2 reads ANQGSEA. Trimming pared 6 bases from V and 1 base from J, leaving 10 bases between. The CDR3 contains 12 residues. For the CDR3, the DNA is TGCAGCGTCCTCACCGAGTCCTACGAGCAGTACTTC. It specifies CSVLTESYEQYF.

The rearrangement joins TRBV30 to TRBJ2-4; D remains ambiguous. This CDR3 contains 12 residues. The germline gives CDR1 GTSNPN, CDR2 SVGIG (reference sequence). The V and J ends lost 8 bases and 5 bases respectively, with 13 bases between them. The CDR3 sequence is CAASGPQNIQYF. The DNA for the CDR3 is TGTGCCGCCAGTGGACCCCAAAACATTCAGTACTTC.

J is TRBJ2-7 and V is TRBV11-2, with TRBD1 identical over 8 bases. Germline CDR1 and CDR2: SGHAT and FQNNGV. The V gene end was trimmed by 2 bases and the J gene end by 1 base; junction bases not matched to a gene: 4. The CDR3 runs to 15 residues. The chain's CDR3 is CASSLLQGGSYEQYF. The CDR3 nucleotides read TGTGCCAGCAGCTTACTACAGGGGGGTTCCTACGAGCAGTACTTC.

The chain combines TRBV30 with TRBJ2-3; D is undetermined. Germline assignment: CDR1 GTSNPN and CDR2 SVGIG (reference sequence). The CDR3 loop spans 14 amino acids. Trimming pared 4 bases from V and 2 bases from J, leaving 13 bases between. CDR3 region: CAWTRTDFTDTQYF. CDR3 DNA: TGTGCCTGGACCCGTACAGACTTCACAGATACGCAGTATTTT.

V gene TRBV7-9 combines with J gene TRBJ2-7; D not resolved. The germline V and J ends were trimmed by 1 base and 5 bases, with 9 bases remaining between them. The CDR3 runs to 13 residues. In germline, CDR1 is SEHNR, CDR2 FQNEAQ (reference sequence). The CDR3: CASSLEQPHEQYF. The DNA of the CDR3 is TGTGCCAGCAGCTTAGAACAGCCCCACGAGCAGTACTTC.

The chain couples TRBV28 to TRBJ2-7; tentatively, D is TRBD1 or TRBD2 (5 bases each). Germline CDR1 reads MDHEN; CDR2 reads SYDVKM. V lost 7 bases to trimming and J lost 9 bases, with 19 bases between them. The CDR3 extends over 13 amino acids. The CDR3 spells CASTLNPWGPQYF. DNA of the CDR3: TGTGCCAGCACCTTAAATCCTTGGGGACCGCAGTACTTC. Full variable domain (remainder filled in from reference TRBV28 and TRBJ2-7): DVKVTQSSRYLVKRTGEKVFLECVQDMDHENMFWYRQDPGLGLRLIYFSYDVKMKEKGDIPEGYSVSREKKERFSLILESASTNQTSMYLCASTLNPWGPQYFGPGTRLTVT.